These 27 T cell receptor beta chains were all obtained from the same sample, sequenced in a study of blood T cell repertoires in COVID-19. The protocol was immunoSEQ multiplex PCR, while the TCRdb copy is restricted to in-frame clones and leaves out a portion. The sample holds around 130,000 clones, 82% seen once. The sequenced material came from peripheral blood. Receptors were obtained from a woman in her seventies with acute or convalescent COVID-19.

The genes are TRBV5-1 and TRBJ1-2; 7 bases agree with TRBD1. The CDR3 is 15 residues long. CDR1 is SGHRS, CDR2 YFSETQ, per germline. The V gene end was trimmed by 3 bases and the J gene end by 4 bases; junction bases not matched to a gene: 9. The CDR3 loop reads CASSWDPGGTYGYTF. In DNA, the CDR3 is TGCGCCAGCAGCTGGGACCCAGGGGGTACCTATGGCTACACCTTC.

The chain recombines TRBV9 with TRBJ2-5; D unclear. Per the germline V gene, CDR1 is SGDLS and CDR2 is YYNGEE. This CDR3 has 12 amino acids. The V end lost 3 bases, the J end lost 0 bases, and 3 bases lay between the germline ends. The DNA of the CDR3 is TGTGCCAGCAGCGCGTACCAAGAGACCCAGTACTTC. Its protein product is CASSAYQETQYF.

V usage is TRBV20-1 and J usage is TRBJ1-2, with TRBD1 matching 9 bases. From germline, CDR1 is DFQATT and CDR2 SNEGSKA (reference sequence). Trimming at V came to 3 bases and at J to 2 bases, leaving 4 bases not matched to a gene. The CDR3 covers 14 residues. The CDR3 protein is CSASPGQGNYGYTF. For the CDR3, the DNA is TGCAGTGCTAGTCCGGGACAGGGAAACTATGGCTACACCTTC.

The CDR3 protein is CASSQAGWDGYTF. In DNA form, the CDR3 reads TGTGCCAGCAGCCAAGCGGGGTGGGATGGCTACACCTTC. The chain uses TRBV4-2 and TRBJ1-2; D gene uncertain. The CDR3 contains 13 residues. CDR1 and CDR2 from the germline V gene are LGHNA and YNFKEQ. The V and J ends lost 1 base and 6 bases respectively, with 9 bases between them.

The chain carries TRBV6-2 or TRBV6-3 and TRBJ1-1, with unresolved D. Germline V gene data show CDR1 as MNHEY and CDR2 as SVGEGT. The CDR3 has 16 residues. Trimming removed 5 bases from V and 2 bases from J, with 18 bases in between. CDR3 DNA sequence: TGTGCCAGCAGTAAGACCGGGAACAGCTACAACACTGAAGCTTTCTTT. Translated, it gives CASSKTGNSYNTEAFF.

V gene TRBV7-2 combines with J gene TRBJ1-2, with TRBD1 identical over 9 bases. The J segment lost 7 bases and the V segment lost 2 bases, leaving 11 bases of the junction unmatched. Germline V gene sequence: CDR1 SGHTA, CDR2 FQGNSA. The CDR3 totals 16 residues. The DNA for the CDR3 is TGTGCCAGCAGCTTATTGGGACAGGGAAATTTTGCTGGCTACACCTTC. The encoded protein is CASSLLGQGNFAGYTF.

The V call is TRBV4-1, the J call TRBJ1-2; D is unclear. The CDR3 consists of 15 residues. CDR1 and CDR2 from the germline V gene are MGHRA and YSYEKL. V lost 7 bases, J lost 2 bases, and 17 bases lay in between. The DNA for the CDR3 is TGCGCCAGCAACCCCTCGGCCGAGGAAAACTATGGCTACACCTTC. Encoded protein: CASNPSAEENYGYTF.

This clone has just one count. The V call is TRBV7-9, the J call TRBJ2-3; maybe TRBD1 (6 bases). V dropped 5 bases and J dropped 7 bases, with 25 bases sitting between them. Germline values: CDR1 SEHNR, CDR2 FQNEAQ (reference sequence). The CDR3 is 17 amino acids. The DNA of the CDR3 is TGTGCCAGCAGCCCCTTCCCCACGGAAAGGGGGAACAATACGCAGTATTTT. This encodes CASSPFPTERGNNTQYF. Full variable domain (remainder filled in from reference TRBV7-9 and TRBJ2-3): DTGVSQNPRHKITKRGQNVTFRCDPISEHNRLYWYRQTLGQGPEFLTYFQNEAQLEKSRLLSDRFSAERPKGSFSTLEIQRTEQGDSAMYLCASSPFPTERGNNTQYFGPGTRLTVL.

The chain is built from TRBV6-5 and TRBJ1-2; D is unresolved. Trimming shortened V by 6 bases and J by 0 bases, and 11 bases separated the two germline ends. The V gene's germline CDR1 is MNHEY and CDR2 SVGAGI. The CDR3 runs to 14 residues. The CDR3 DNA reads TGTGCCAGCAGAAGAATAGGAGCTAACTATGGCTACACCTTC. It specifies CASRRIGANYGYTF.

CDR3 DNA: TGCGCCAGCAGCCAAGATTCTGGGACTAGCGATACCGGGGAGCTGTTTTTT. Translating it yields CASSQDSGTSDTGELFF. The chain employs TRBV4-3 and TRBJ2-2; 10 bases align to TRBD2. Germline trimming cut 0 bases from V and 5 bases from J; bases unmatched to any gene: 6. Germline CDR1 reads LGHNA; CDR2 reads YSLEER. The CDR3 sequence is 17 residues long.

This clone has more than one count but fewer than ten. The genes are TRBV4-3 and TRBJ2-3; D uncertain. The V end was cut by 1 base, the J end by 0 bases, with 11 bases between. The V gene's germline CDR1 is LGHNA and CDR2 YSLEER. The CDR3 covers 16 residues. The CDR3 coding sequence is TGCGCCAGCAGCCAAGGTGGTCACGGGAGCACAGATACGCAGTATTTT. It yields the protein CASSQGGHGSTDTQYF.

This clone was observed once. The chain carries TRBV6-5 and TRBJ2-7, with 9 bases fitting TRBD1. The CDR3 is 14 residues long. The germline gives CDR1 MNHEY, CDR2 SVGAGI. V lost 6 bases, J lost 4 bases, and 7 bases stayed unmatched. This CDR3 reads CASRSGQGQYEQYV. CDR3 DNA sequence: TGTGCCAGCAGATCCGGACAGGGGCAATACGAGCAGTACGTC.

This clone was counted a single time. This chain joins TRBV10-3 and TRBJ2-3; TRBD1 agrees at 9 bases. Germline lookup yields CDR1 ENHRY and CDR2 SYGVKD. V was clipped by 8 bases and J by 2 bases; unmatched bases: 2. CDR3 length: 13 amino acids. The CDR3 is CAIRDRATDTQYF. As DNA, the CDR3 is TGTGCCATCCGGGACAGGGCCACAGATACGCAGTATTTT.

The genes are TRBV7-2 and TRBJ1-6; 7 nucleotides line up with TRBD1. The germline gives CDR1 SGHTA, CDR2 FQGNSA. The V segment lost 5 bases and the J segment 4 bases; nucleotides outside the gene matches: 8. The CDR3 covers 16 residues. The CDR3, as DNA: TGTGCCAGCAGCGGGGACAGTAGGGTGTATAATTCACCCCTCCACTTT. It translates to CASSGDSRVYNSPLHF. The whole variable domain, remainder taken from reference TRBV7-2 and TRBJ1-6, is GAGVSQSPSNKVTEKGKDVELRCDPISGHTALYWYRQSLGQGLEFLIYFQGNSAPDKSGLPSDRFSAERTGGSVSTLTIQRTQQEDSAVYLCASSGDSRVYNSPLHFGNGTRLTVT.

The rearrangement uses TRBV5-6 and TRBJ1-6; D is uncertain. V was cut by 3 bases and J by 7 bases, with 14 bases left in between. The CDR3 has 15 amino acids. Germline CDR1 and CDR2: SGHDT and YYEEEE. CDR3 nucleotides: TGTGCCAGCAGCTACAATCCGGGAGTAAATTCACCCCTCCACTTT. Encoded protein: CASSYNPGVNSPLHF.

This chain joins TRBV4-3 and TRBJ1-6, with TRBD1 matching 8 bases. The CDR3 runs 16 residues. Trimming removed 0 bases from V and 7 bases from J; junction bases left unmatched: 5. Germline CDR1 is LGHNA and CDR2 is YSLEER. The CDR3 protein is CASSQDTRQGNSPLHF. As DNA, the CDR3 is TGCGCCAGCAGCCAAGACACCCGACAGGGGAATTCACCCCTCCACTTT.

This chain uses TRBV3-1 (or the pseudogene TRBV3-2) with TRBJ2-4, with a possible D match to TRBD1 (6 bases). V dropped 0 bases and J dropped 6 bases, with 18 bases sitting between them. The CDR3 runs to 17 residues. Germline CDR1 reads LGHDT; CDR2 reads YNNKEL (reference sequence). The CDR3 region is CASSQEFRTEGGNIQYF. CDR3 nucleotides: TGTGCCAGCAGCCAAGAGTTTCGGACCGAAGGGGGAAACATTCAGTACTTC.

This clone has just one count. The chain uses TRBV5-5 and TRBJ1-4, with TRBD1 matching 7 bases. Germline assignment: CDR1 SGHKS and CDR2 YYEKEE (reference sequence). The CDR3 contains 15 residues. V lost 4 bases to trimming and J lost 2 bases; unmatched junction nucleotides: 5. This CDR3 is CASSPGQITNEKLFF. DNA of the CDR3: TGTGCCAGCAGCCCGGGACAGATCACTAATGAAAAACTGTTTTTT.

The chain couples TRBV19 to TRBJ1-5; TRBD1 matches 7 bases. Trimming removed 3 bases from V and 9 bases from J; junction bases left unmatched: 14. The CDR3 is 16 residues long. CDR1 and CDR2 (germline): LNHDA, SQIVND (reference sequence). The CDR3 region has the DNA TGTGCCAGTAGTATCAGATCCGACAGGGCACGGAGGCCCCAGCATTTT. Its protein is CASSIRSDRARRPQHF. Full variable domain (rest looked up from reference TRBV19 and TRBJ1-5): DGGITQSPKYLFRKEGQNVTLSCEQNLNHDAMYWYRQDPGQGLRLIYYSQIVNDFQKGDIAEGYSVSREKKESFPLTVTSAQKNPTAFYLCASSIRSDRARRPQHFGDGTRLSIL.

The chain recombines TRBV15 with TRBJ1-2; no clear D gene. This CDR3 has 12 amino acids. The germline gives CDR1 LNHNV, CDR2 YYDKDF (reference sequence). Trimming cost V 0 bases and J 4 bases, with 3 bases left between them. CDR3 bases: TGTGCCACCAGCAGAGACAGCTATGGCTACACCTTC. This codes for CATSRDSYGYTF. Full variable domain (missing parts from reference TRBV15 and TRBJ1-2): DAMVIQNPRYQVTQFGKPVTLSCSQTLNHNVMYWYQQKSSQAPKLLFHYYDKDFNNEADTPDNFQSRRPNTSFCFLDIRSPGLGDTAMYLCATSRDSYGYTFGSGTRLTVV.

The rearrangement joins TRBV6-1 to TRBJ2-5; possible D gene TRBD2, 7 bases. The germline V gene has CDR1 MNHNS and CDR2 SASEGT. CDR3 length: 16 amino acids. Trimming took off 2 bases at V and 6 bases at J, with 19 bases between the two ends. In DNA form, the CDR3 reads TGTGCCAGCAGTGAAATGGGGGGGCCCGCTTTGCAGACCCAGTACTTC. It is translated as CASSEMGGPALQTQYF.

The CDR3 reads CATSDDSYGYTF. CDR3 in DNA: TGTGCCACCAGTGATGACAGCTATGGCTACACCTTC. The chain uses TRBV24-1 and TRBJ1-2, with a possible D match to TRBD1 (5 bases). CDR1 and CDR2 from the germline V gene are KGHDR and SFDVKD. The ends were cut back, 3 bases at V and 4 bases at J, with 5 bases in the middle. The CDR3 has 12 amino acids.

The chain uses TRBV19 and TRBJ1-4; TRBD1 aligns across 7 bases. This CDR3 has 15 residues. Trimming removed 4 bases from V and 6 bases from J; junction bases left unmatched: 8. Germline assignment: CDR1 LNHDA and CDR2 SQIVND (reference sequence). CDR3: CASSTAGTEDEKLFF. The CDR3 DNA is TGTGCCAGTAGTACCGCCGGGACAGAGGATGAAAAACTGTTTTTT.

The genes are TRBV5-5 and TRBJ2-3, with 11 bases that match TRBD2. Germline loops: CDR1 SGHKS, CDR2 YYEKEE (reference sequence). The trim removed 4 bases at V and 5 bases at J, leaving 9 bases unmatched. This CDR3 has 16 amino acids. CDR3 sequence: CASSVTSGEIRDTQYF. The CDR3 DNA reads as TGTGCCAGCAGCGTGACTAGCGGGGAAATCAGAGATACGCAGTATTTT.

The chain employs TRBV19 and TRBJ1-2, with 7 bases identical to TRBD1. Germline V gene data show CDR1 as LNHDA and CDR2 as SQIVND (reference sequence). This CDR3 has 15 residues. Trimming took 6 bases from V and 2 from J; bases not matched to a gene: 9. CDR3 in amino acids: CASSTRDRLNYGYTF. CDR3 nucleotide sequence: TGTGCCAGTAGCACCCGGGACAGACTAAACTATGGCTACACCTTC.

This chain joins TRBV19 and TRBJ1-5; 8 positions agree with TRBD1. V lost 5 bases and J lost 3; bases outside the gene matches: 9. The CDR3 totals 16 residues. In germline, CDR1 is LNHDA, CDR2 SQIVND (reference sequence). CDR3 residues: CASSAHKDRANQPQHF. Here the CDR3 DNA reads TGTGCCAGTAGTGCCCACAAGGACAGGGCCAATCAGCCCCAGCATTTT.

The V gene is TRBV6-5, the J gene TRBJ1-1; D possibly corresponds to TRBD1 (6 bases). V was pared by 5 bases and J by 3 bases, with 16 bases between. Germline V lookup: CDR1 MNHEY, CDR2 SVGAGI. This CDR3 comprises 15 residues. The CDR3 region has the DNA TGTGCCAGCAGTACGACTCACAGGGCATACACTGAAGCTTTCTTT. It is translated as CASSTTHRAYTEAFF.